The rows below give T cell receptor beta chains drawn from one sample of a study of T cells after yellow fever vaccination. Each CDR3 protein is one row after TCRdb ran MiXCR on the 5' RACE reads. The sample includes about 510,000 distinct CDR3 sequences, 21% of them seen just once. The starting material was PBMCs, obtained more than 20 days after the first yellow fever vaccination. Receptors were obtained from a young man who received the YFV17D yellow fever vaccine. CDR3s include the opening cysteine and the closing phenylalanine or tryptophan. D genes are given only for firm matches. Size is stated for part of the rows, as once, few or many counts, or as a class when the clone is expanded.

cdr3_nt: TGTGCCAGCAGCGCCCCCTGGGGATTAGCGGGGGGCGTCGAGCAGTTCTTC
cdr3_aa: CASSAPWGLAGGVEQFF
cdr3_length: 17
v_call: TRBV25-1
j_call: TRBJ2-1
d_call: TRBD2
clone_size: -

cdr3_nt: TGCGCCAGCAGCTGGGGGGCGACGAACACCGGGGAGCTGTTTTTT
cdr3_aa: CASSWGATNTGELFF
cdr3_length: 15
v_call: TRBV5-1
j_call: TRBJ2-2
d_call: -
clone_size: -

cdr3_nt: TGTGCCAGCAGATCGTTCAGGGATGGCTACACCTTC
cdr3_aa: CASRSFRDGYTF
cdr3_length: 12
v_call: TRBV11-2
j_call: TRBJ1-2
d_call: -
clone_size: -

cdr3_nt: TGTGCCAGCTCACCTCTAAGACTAGTCCTCGCCTACAATGAGCAGTTCTTC
cdr3_aa: CASSPLRLVLAYNEQFF
cdr3_length: 17
v_call: TRBV18
j_call: TRBJ2-1
d_call: -
clone_size: -

cdr3_nt: TGTGCCAGCAGCCCCACCACCCGGACTAGCGGGAACACCGGGGAGCTGTTTTTT
cdr3_aa: CASSPTTRTSGNTGELFF
cdr3_length: 18
v_call: TRBV11-1
j_call: TRBJ2-2
d_call: TRBD2
clone_size: -

cdr3_nt: TGTGCCACCGGGACGGTGAACACTGAAGCTTTCTTT
cdr3_aa: CATGTVNTEAFF
cdr3_length: 12
v_call: TRBV10-3
j_call: TRBJ1-1
d_call: -
clone_size: few

cdr3_nt: TGCGCCAGCAGCCAAGTCTTTTATGAAAAACTGTTTTTT
cdr3_aa: CASSQVFYEKLFF
cdr3_length: 13
v_call: TRBV4-1
j_call: TRBJ1-4
d_call: -
clone_size: -

cdr3_nt: TGTGCCAGCAGTGAAGCGCTAGATTTGTCCTACAATGAGCAGTTCTTC
cdr3_aa: CASSEALDLSYNEQFF
cdr3_length: 16
v_call: TRBV2
j_call: TRBJ2-1
d_call: -
clone_size: few

cdr3_nt: TGTGCCAGCAGCCTCCTAGCGGGGGCCCGCGGGGAGACCCAGTACTTC
cdr3_aa: CASSLLAGARGETQYF
cdr3_length: 16
v_call: TRBV12-3/TRBV12-4
j_call: TRBJ2-5
d_call: TRBD2
clone_size: few

cdr3_nt: TGCGCCAGCCATACGGGCAACACCGGGGAGCTGTTTTTT
cdr3_aa: CASHTGNTGELFF
cdr3_length: 13
v_call: TRBV5-1
j_call: TRBJ2-2
d_call: -
clone_size: many

cdr3_nt: TGCAGCGCTACGAACCAGGGGGCGCGTGACACTGAAGCTTTCTTT
cdr3_aa: CSATNQGARDTEAFF
cdr3_length: 15
v_call: TRBV29-1
j_call: TRBJ1-1
d_call: TRBD1
clone_size: -

cdr3_nt: TGTGCCAGCAGCTTAGAATCCCAGGGGGCTGGGGAGACCCAGTACTTC
cdr3_aa: CASSLESQGAGETQYF
cdr3_length: 16
v_call: TRBV7-6
j_call: TRBJ2-5
d_call: TRBD1
clone_size: many

cdr3_nt: TGTGCCAGCAGTTTTAGGACTATCCAGTTCTTC
cdr3_aa: CASSFRTIQFF
cdr3_length: 11
v_call: TRBV6-2/TRBV6-3
j_call: TRBJ2-1
d_call: -
clone_size: -

cdr3_nt: TGCAGTGCGGTAGCGGGGGGGCCTGATACGCAGTATTTT
cdr3_aa: CSAVAGGPDTQYF
cdr3_length: 13
v_call: TRBV20-1
j_call: TRBJ2-3
d_call: TRBD2
clone_size: few

cdr3_nt: TGTGCCATCAGCTCGGGAACAGAACACAATGAGCAGTTCTTC
cdr3_aa: CAISSGTEHNEQFF
cdr3_length: 14
v_call: TRBV10-3
j_call: TRBJ2-1
d_call: -
clone_size: -

cdr3_nt: TGTGCCAGCAGCTCCTCAGTTAGGGCAGATACGCAGTATTTT
cdr3_aa: CASSSSVRADTQYF
cdr3_length: 14
v_call: TRBV7-2
j_call: TRBJ2-3
d_call: -
clone_size: many

cdr3_nt: TGCGCCAGCAGCTTTGGGCTCCGGGACACGAACACTGAAGCTTTCTTT
cdr3_aa: CASSFGLRDTNTEAFF
cdr3_length: 16
v_call: TRBV5-1
j_call: TRBJ1-1
d_call: -
clone_size: few

cdr3_nt: TGTGCCAGCAGTTTAGCCTTTCTTACCACAGATACGCAGTATTTT
cdr3_aa: CASSLAFLTTDTQYF
cdr3_length: 15
v_call: TRBV12-3/TRBV12-4
j_call: TRBJ2-3
d_call: -
clone_size: few

cdr3_nt: TGTGCCAGCTCACCACCCGGGACAGGGAACACTGAAGCTTTCTTT
cdr3_aa: CASSPPGTGNTEAFF
cdr3_length: 15
v_call: TRBV18
j_call: TRBJ1-1
d_call: TRBD1
clone_size: -

cdr3_nt: TGTGCCAGCAGTTTTACGACTAGCGGGGGCTCTGGGGCCAACGTCCTGACTTTC
cdr3_aa: CASSFTTSGGSGANVLTF
cdr3_length: 18
v_call: TRBV6-5
j_call: TRBJ2-6
d_call: TRBD2
clone_size: few

cdr3_nt: TGTGCCAGCAGCCAAGATGGGCGTGGCTACACCTTC
cdr3_aa: CASSQDGRGYTF
cdr3_length: 12
v_call: TRBV4-2
j_call: TRBJ1-2
d_call: -
clone_size: few

cdr3_nt: TGTGCCAGCAGCTTAGTACGGAGCAATCAGCCCCAGCATTTT
cdr3_aa: CASSLVRSNQPQHF
cdr3_length: 14
v_call: TRBV27
j_call: TRBJ1-5
d_call: -
clone_size: few

cdr3_nt: TGTGCCAGCAGTACACTGGCAGGGGTTAACACCGGGGAGCTGTTTTTT
cdr3_aa: CASSTLAGVNTGELFF
cdr3_length: 16
v_call: TRBV12-3/TRBV12-4
j_call: TRBJ2-2
d_call: -
clone_size: few

cdr3_nt: TGTGCCAGCAGTGACGCCAGGGGAAATGAGCAGTTCTTC
cdr3_aa: CASSDARGNEQFF
cdr3_length: 13
v_call: TRBV6-4
j_call: TRBJ2-1
d_call: -
clone_size: -

cdr3_nt: TGCGCCAGCAGCCGATTGAAGGGGGCAGGAGAGACCCAGTACTTC
cdr3_aa: CASSRLKGAGETQYF
cdr3_length: 15
v_call: TRBV4-3
j_call: TRBJ2-5
d_call: TRBD1
clone_size: few

cdr3_nt: TGTGCCAGCAGCTTGGACAGGGGCTTTATAGGTGAGCAGTTCTTC
cdr3_aa: CASSLDRGFIGEQFF
cdr3_length: 15
v_call: TRBV5-6
j_call: TRBJ2-1
d_call: TRBD1
clone_size: many

cdr3_nt: TGTGCCACCAGCCCCGACAGGGAGGGCACCGGGGAGCTGTTTTTT
cdr3_aa: CATSPDREGTGELFF
cdr3_length: 15
v_call: TRBV15
j_call: TRBJ2-2
d_call: -
clone_size: -

cdr3_nt: TGTGCCAGCACTGACTACACTGAAGCTTTCTTT
cdr3_aa: CASTDYTEAFF
cdr3_length: 11
v_call: TRBV28
j_call: TRBJ1-1
d_call: -
clone_size: -

cdr3_nt: TGTGCCAGCAGCGTCGGGACAGGGGGTATAGAGACCCAGTACTTC
cdr3_aa: CASSVGTGGIETQYF
cdr3_length: 15
v_call: TRBV9
j_call: TRBJ2-5
d_call: TRBD1
clone_size: few

cdr3_nt: TGTGCCAGCCGGGGACAGGGGACTCTCGGGAATGAGCAGTTCTTC
cdr3_aa: CASRGQGTLGNEQFF
cdr3_length: 15
v_call: TRBV7-9
j_call: TRBJ2-1
d_call: TRBD1
clone_size: -

cdr3_nt: TGTGCCAGCAGCCAAGGGGGGTATGATGAGCAGTTCTTC
cdr3_aa: CASSQGGYDEQFF
cdr3_length: 13
v_call: TRBV4-2
j_call: TRBJ2-1
d_call: -
clone_size: -

cdr3_nt: TGTGCCACCAGTGATAGAGTTTCTGAGGATGAGCAGTTCTTC
cdr3_aa: CATSDRVSEDEQFF
cdr3_length: 14
v_call: TRBV24-1
j_call: TRBJ2-1
d_call: -
clone_size: few

cdr3_nt: TGTGCCAGCAGTCTGATACCTCCGGGGACAGGGAGGCGTAACGAGCAGTACTTC
cdr3_aa: CASSLIPPGTGRRNEQYF
cdr3_length: 18
v_call: TRBV2
j_call: TRBJ2-7
d_call: TRBD1
clone_size: few

cdr3_nt: TGTGCCAGCAGTCCCCGGACACTAAGCGATGAGCAGTTCTTC
cdr3_aa: CASSPRTLSDEQFF
cdr3_length: 14
v_call: TRBV27
j_call: TRBJ2-1
d_call: -
clone_size: few

cdr3_nt: TGTGCCAGCAGCGTATCGCCAGCGGGGGGGCGGGAGACCCAGTACTTC
cdr3_aa: CASSVSPAGGRETQYF
cdr3_length: 16
v_call: TRBV9
j_call: TRBJ2-5
d_call: TRBD2
clone_size: -

cdr3_nt: TGTGCCACCAGCAGAGAGGCCCTAGCGGGGGGCTACGAGCAGTACTTC
cdr3_aa: CATSREALAGGYEQYF
cdr3_length: 16
v_call: TRBV15
j_call: TRBJ2-7
d_call: TRBD2
clone_size: -

cdr3_nt: TGCAGTGCTCGCGGGACAGACGAATACAATGAGCAGTTCTTC
cdr3_aa: CSARGTDEYNEQFF
cdr3_length: 14
v_call: TRBV20-1
j_call: TRBJ2-1
d_call: -
clone_size: -

cdr3_nt: TGCGCCAGCAGCCCGGAGATCAGGGGCAACACAGATACGCAGTATTTT
cdr3_aa: CASSPEIRGNTDTQYF
cdr3_length: 16
v_call: TRBV5-1
j_call: TRBJ2-3
d_call: -
clone_size: few

cdr3_nt: TGTGCCAGCAGTTTAGCGGGGACAGGGGGCGTCGGCTACACCTTC
cdr3_aa: CASSLAGTGGVGYTF
cdr3_length: 15
v_call: TRBV12-3/TRBV12-4
j_call: TRBJ1-2
d_call: TRBD1
clone_size: -

cdr3_nt: TGCGCCAGCAGCCAGTCGATCATTGGGGGGGTCGGACGCACCTTGAACACTGAAGCTTTCTTT
cdr3_aa: CASSQSIIGGVGRTLNTEAFF
cdr3_length: 21
v_call: TRBV4-1
j_call: TRBJ1-1
d_call: -
clone_size: -

cdr3_nt: TGTGCCAGCAGAACCGGGACAGGGATGTACGAGCAGTACTTC
cdr3_aa: CASRTGTGMYEQYF
cdr3_length: 14
v_call: TRBV6-2/TRBV6-3
j_call: TRBJ2-7
d_call: TRBD1
clone_size: -

cdr3_nt: TGTGCCAGCAGTTACTTCGATAGGGGTAACACTGAAGCTTTCTTT
cdr3_aa: CASSYFDRGNTEAFF
cdr3_length: 15
v_call: TRBV6-5
j_call: TRBJ1-1
d_call: -
clone_size: few

cdr3_nt: TGTGCCAGCAGTCAGAGGCTAGCCCGCACAGATACGCAGTATTTT
cdr3_aa: CASSQRLARTDTQYF
cdr3_length: 15
v_call: TRBV12-3/TRBV12-4
j_call: TRBJ2-3
d_call: -
clone_size: -

cdr3_nt: TGCGCCAGCAGCCAAGTGGCGGTCGTTAGGGTCACAGATACGCAGTATTTT
cdr3_aa: CASSQVAVVRVTDTQYF
cdr3_length: 17
v_call: TRBV4-3
j_call: TRBJ2-3
d_call: -
clone_size: -

cdr3_nt: TGTGCCAGCACTTTCGGCCCAACCAGTGGCTACACCTTC
cdr3_aa: CASTFGPTSGYTF
cdr3_length: 13
v_call: TRBV12-3/TRBV12-4
j_call: TRBJ1-2
d_call: -
clone_size: -

cdr3_nt: TGCAGTGCGCGGACTAGCGCGTCGGCTAGCACAGATACGCAGTATTTT
cdr3_aa: CSARTSASASTDTQYF
cdr3_length: 16
v_call: TRBV20-1
j_call: TRBJ2-3
d_call: TRBD2
clone_size: -

cdr3_nt: TGTGCCAGCAGTGCGCACCAAAGTCTAGCCAAAAACATTCAGTACTTC
cdr3_aa: CASSAHQSLAKNIQYF
cdr3_length: 16
v_call: TRBV6-2/TRBV6-3
j_call: TRBJ2-4
d_call: -
clone_size: -

cdr3_nt: TGCGCCAGCAGCCAAGATCATACATTATTGATCTACGAGCAGTACTTC
cdr3_aa: CASSQDHTLLIYEQYF
cdr3_length: 16
v_call: TRBV4-3
j_call: TRBJ2-7
d_call: -
clone_size: few

cdr3_nt: TGTGCCAGCAGCTTAGGTGTGGCCAGCTCCTACAATGAGCAGTTCTTC
cdr3_aa: CASSLGVASSYNEQFF
cdr3_length: 16
v_call: TRBV7-9
j_call: TRBJ2-1
d_call: -
clone_size: few

cdr3_nt: TGCAGCGTTCCACAGGGGGCTGAAGCTTTCTTT
cdr3_aa: CSVPQGAEAFF
cdr3_length: 11
v_call: TRBV29-1
j_call: TRBJ1-1
d_call: TRBD1
clone_size: -

cdr3_nt: TGTGCCAGCAGTTCAACAGAAACAGGGGGCGAGCAGTACTTC
cdr3_aa: CASSSTETGGEQYF
cdr3_length: 14
v_call: TRBV6-2/TRBV6-3
j_call: TRBJ2-7
d_call: TRBD1
clone_size: -

cdr3_nt: TGTGCTAGTGGTTTGGCGTCGTCGGCCAGCGGGGGGCACGAGCAGTACTTC
cdr3_aa: CASGLASSASGGHEQYF
cdr3_length: 17
v_call: TRBV12-5
j_call: TRBJ2-7
d_call: TRBD2
clone_size: -